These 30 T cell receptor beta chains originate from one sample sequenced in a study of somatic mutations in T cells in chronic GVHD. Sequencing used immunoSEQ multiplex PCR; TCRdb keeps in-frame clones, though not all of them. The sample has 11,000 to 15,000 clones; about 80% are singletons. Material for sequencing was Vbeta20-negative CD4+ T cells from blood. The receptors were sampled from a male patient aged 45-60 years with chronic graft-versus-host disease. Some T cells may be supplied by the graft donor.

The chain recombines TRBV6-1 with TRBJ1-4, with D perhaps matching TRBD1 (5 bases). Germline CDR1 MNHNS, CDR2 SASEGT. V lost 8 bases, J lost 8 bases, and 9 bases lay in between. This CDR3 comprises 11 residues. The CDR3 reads CASVGGEKLFF. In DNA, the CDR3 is TGTGCCAGCGTTGGGGGGGAAAAACTGTTTTTT.

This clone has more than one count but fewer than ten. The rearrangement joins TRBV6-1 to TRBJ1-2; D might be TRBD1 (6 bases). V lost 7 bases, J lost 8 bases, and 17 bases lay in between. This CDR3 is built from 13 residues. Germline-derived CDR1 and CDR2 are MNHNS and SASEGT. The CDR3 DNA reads TGTGCCAGCACCATCCAAGGGGGAAGCGGCTACACCTTC. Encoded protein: CASTIQGGSGYTF.

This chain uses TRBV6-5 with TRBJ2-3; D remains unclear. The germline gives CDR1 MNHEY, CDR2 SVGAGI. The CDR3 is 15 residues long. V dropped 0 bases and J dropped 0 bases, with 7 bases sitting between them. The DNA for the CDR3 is TGTGCCAGCAGTTACTCGACTTCTAGCACAGATACGCAGTATTTT. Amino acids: CASSYSTSSTDTQYF.

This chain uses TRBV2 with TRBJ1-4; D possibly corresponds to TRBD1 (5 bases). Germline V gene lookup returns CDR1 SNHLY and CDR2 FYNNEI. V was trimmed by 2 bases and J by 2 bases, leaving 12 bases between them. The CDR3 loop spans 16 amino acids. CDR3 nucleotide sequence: TGTGCCAGCAGTGAACAGGGCAGTTCGACTAATGAAAAACTGTTTTTT. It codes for CASSEQGSSTNEKLFF.

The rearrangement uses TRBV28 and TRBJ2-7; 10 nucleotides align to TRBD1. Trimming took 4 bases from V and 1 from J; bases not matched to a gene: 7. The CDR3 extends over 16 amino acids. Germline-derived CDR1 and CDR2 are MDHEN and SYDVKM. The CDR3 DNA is TGTGCCAGCAGTTCCCCCCCGGGACAGGGGTCCTACGAGCAGTACTTC. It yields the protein CASSSPPGQGSYEQYF. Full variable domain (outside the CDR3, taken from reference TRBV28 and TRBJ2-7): DVKVTQSSRYLVKRTGEKVFLECVQDMDHENMFWYRQDPGLGLRLIYFSYDVKMKEKGDIPEGYSVSREKKERFSLILESASTNQTSMYLCASSSPPGQGSYEQYFGPGTRLTVT.

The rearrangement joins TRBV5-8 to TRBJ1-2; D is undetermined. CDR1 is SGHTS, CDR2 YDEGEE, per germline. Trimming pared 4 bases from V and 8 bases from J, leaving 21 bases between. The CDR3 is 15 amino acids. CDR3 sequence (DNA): TGTGCCAGCAGCCTCTTTCCGTCAAAGACTAAGGGCTACACCTTC. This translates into CASSLFPSKTKGYTF.

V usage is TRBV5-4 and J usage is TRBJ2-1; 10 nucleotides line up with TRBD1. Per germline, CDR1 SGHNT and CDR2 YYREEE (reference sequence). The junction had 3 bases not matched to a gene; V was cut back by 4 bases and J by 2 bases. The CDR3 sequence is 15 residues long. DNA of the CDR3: TGTGCCAGCAGCGTAGGGACAGGGGCCTACAATGAGCAGTTCTTC. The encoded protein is CASSVGTGAYNEQFF.

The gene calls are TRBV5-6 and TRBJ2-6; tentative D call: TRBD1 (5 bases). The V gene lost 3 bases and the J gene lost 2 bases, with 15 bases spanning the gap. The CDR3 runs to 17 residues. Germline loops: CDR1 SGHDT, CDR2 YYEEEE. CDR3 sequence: CASSSLGPRTGANVLTF. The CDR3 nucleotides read TGTGCCAGCAGCTCCTTGGGGCCCCGGACTGGGGCCAACGTCCTGACTTTC.

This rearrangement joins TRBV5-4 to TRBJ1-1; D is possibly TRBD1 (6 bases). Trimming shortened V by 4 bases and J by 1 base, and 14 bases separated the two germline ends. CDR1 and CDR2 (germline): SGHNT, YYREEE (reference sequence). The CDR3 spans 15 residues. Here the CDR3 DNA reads TGTGCCAGCAGCCAAGGGGGTAGGGGGAACACTGAAGCTTTCTTT. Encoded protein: CASSQGGRGNTEAFF.

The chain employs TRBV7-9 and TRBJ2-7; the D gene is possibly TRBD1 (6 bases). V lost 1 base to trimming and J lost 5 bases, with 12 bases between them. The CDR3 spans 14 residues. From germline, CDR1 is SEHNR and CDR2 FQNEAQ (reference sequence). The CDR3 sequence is CASSLGGQVDEQYF. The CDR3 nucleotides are TGTGCCAGCAGCTTAGGGGGGCAGGTGGACGAGCAGTACTTC.

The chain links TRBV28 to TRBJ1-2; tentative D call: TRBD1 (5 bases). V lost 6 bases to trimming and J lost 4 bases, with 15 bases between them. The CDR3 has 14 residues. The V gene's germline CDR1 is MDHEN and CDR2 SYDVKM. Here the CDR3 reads CASSDGGWGYGYTF. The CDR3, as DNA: TGTGCCAGCAGCGACGGGGGTTGGGGCTATGGCTACACCTTC.

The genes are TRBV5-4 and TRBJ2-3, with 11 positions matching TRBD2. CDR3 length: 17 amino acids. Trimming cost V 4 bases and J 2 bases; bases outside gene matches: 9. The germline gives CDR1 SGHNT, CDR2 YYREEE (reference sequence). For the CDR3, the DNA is TGTGCCAGCAGCCTAGCGGGGGGCCGACCCACCACAGATACGCAGTATTTT. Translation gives CASSLAGGRPTTDTQYF.

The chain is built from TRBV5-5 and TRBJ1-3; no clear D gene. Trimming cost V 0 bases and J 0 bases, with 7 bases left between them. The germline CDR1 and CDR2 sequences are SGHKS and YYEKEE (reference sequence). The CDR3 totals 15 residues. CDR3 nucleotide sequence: TGTGCCAGCAGCTTGGACGGGTCCTCTGGAAACACCATATATTTT. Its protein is CASSLDGSSGNTIYF.

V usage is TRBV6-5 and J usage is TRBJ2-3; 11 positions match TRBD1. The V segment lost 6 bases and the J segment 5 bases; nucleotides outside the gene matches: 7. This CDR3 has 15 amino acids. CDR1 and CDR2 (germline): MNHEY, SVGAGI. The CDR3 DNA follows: TGTGCCAGCAGGGCGGACAGGGGGCAGTTAGATACGCAGTATTTT. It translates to CASRADRGQLDTQYF.

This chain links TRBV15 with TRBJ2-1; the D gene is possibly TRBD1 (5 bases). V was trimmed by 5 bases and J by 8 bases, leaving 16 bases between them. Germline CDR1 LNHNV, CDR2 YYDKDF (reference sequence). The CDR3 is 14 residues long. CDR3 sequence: CATSSSLQGYEQFF. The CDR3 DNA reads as TGTGCCACCAGCTCGAGTCTGCAGGGATATGAGCAGTTCTTC.

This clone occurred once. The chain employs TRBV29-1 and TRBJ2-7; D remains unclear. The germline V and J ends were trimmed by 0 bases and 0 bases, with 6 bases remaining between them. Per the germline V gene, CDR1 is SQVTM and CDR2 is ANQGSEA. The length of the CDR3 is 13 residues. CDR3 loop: CSVEEDISYEQYF. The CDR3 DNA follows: TGCAGCGTTGAAGAAGACATCTCCTACGAGCAGTACTTC.

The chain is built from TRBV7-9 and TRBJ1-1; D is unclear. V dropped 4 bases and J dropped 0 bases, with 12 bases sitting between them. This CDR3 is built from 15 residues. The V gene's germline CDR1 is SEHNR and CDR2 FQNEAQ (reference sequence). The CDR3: CASSSRSGLNTEAFF. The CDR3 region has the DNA TGTGCCAGCAGCTCCAGGAGCGGTCTGAACACTGAAGCTTTCTTT.

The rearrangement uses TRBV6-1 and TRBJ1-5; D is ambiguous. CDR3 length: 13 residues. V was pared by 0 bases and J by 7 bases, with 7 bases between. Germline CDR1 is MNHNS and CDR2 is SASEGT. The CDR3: CASSEAGRQPQHF. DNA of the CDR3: TGTGCCAGCAGTGAAGCTGGGAGGCAGCCCCAGCATTTT.

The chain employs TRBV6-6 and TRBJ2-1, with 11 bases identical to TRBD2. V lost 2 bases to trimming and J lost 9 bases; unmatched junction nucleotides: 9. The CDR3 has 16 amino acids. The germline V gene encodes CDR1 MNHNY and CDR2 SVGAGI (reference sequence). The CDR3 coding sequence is TGTGCCAGCAGTTACGCTCTAGCGGGAGGCCCCGGTGAGCAGTTCTTC. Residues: CASSYALAGGPGEQFF.

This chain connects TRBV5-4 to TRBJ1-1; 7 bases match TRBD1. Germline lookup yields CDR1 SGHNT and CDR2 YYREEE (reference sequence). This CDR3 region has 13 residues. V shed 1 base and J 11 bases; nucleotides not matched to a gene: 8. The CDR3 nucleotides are TGTGCCAGCAGCTTGCAGGAGGGGGCGGGTGCTTTCTTT. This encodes CASSLQEGAGAFF.

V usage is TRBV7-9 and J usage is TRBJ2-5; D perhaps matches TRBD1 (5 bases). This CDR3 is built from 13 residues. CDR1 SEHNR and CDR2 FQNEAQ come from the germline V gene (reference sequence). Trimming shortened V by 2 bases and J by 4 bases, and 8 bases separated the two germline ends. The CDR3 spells CASSLQGVETQYF. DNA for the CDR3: TGTGCCAGCAGCTTACAGGGTGTAGAGACCCAGTACTTC.

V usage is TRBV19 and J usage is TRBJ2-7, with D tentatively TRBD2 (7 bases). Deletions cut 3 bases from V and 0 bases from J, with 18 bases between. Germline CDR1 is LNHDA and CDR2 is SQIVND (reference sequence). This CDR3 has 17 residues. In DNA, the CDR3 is TGTGCCAGTAGTATGGGGAGGGGGTTTGACCTCTCCTACGAGCAGTACTTC. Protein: CASSMGRGFDLSYEQYF. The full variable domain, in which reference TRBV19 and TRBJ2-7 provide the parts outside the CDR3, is DGGITQSPKYLFRKEGQNVTLSCEQNLNHDAMYWYRQDPGQGLRLIYYSQIVNDFQKGDIAEGYSVSREKKESFPLTVTSAQKNPTAFYLCASSMGRGFDLSYEQYFGPGTRLTVT.

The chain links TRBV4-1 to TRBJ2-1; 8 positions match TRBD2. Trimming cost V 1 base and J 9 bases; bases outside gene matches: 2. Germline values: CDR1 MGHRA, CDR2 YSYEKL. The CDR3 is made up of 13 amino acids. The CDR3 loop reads CASSQAAGAEQFF. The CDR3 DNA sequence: TGCGCCAGCAGCCAAGCAGCGGGGGCTGAGCAGTTCTTC.

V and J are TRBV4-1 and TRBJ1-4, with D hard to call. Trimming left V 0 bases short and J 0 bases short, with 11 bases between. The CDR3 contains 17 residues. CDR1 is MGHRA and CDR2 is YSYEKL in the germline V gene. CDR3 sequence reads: CASSQDKASATNEKLFF. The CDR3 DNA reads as TGCGCCAGCAGCCAAGACAAAGCTTCTGCAACTAATGAAAAACTGTTTTTT.

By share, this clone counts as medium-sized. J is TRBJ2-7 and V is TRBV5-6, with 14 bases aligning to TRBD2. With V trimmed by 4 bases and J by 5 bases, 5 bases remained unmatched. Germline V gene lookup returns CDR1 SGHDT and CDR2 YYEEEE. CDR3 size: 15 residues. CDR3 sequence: CASSRGTSGSHEQYF. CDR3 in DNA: TGTGCCAGCAGCCGAGGGACTAGCGGGAGCCACGAGCAGTACTTC.

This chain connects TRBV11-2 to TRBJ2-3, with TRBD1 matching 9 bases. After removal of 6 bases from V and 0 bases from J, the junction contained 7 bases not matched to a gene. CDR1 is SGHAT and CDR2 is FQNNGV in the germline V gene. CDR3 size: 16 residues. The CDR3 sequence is CASRPIDRGSTDTQYF. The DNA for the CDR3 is TGTGCCAGCAGGCCTATTGACAGGGGGAGCACAGATACGCAGTATTTT.

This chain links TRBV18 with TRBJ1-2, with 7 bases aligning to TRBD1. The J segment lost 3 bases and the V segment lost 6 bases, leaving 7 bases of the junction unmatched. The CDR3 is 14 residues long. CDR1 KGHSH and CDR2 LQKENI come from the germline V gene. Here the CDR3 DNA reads TGTGCCAGCTCCCAAGGGGGCAGGGACTATGGCTACACCTTC. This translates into CASSQGGRDYGYTF.

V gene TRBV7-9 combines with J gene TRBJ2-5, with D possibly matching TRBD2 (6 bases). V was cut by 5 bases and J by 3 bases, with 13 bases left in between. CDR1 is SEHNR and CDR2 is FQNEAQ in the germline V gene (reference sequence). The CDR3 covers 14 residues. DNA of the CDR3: TGTGCCAGCAGCCGGGACGGAGGGGAAGAGACCCAGTACTTC. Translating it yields CASSRDGGEETQYF.

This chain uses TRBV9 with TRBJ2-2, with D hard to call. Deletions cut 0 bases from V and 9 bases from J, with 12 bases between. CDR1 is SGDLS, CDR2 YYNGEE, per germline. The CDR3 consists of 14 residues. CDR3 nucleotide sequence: TGTGCCAGCAGCGTAGATTCATTAAGCCGGGAGCTGTTTTTT. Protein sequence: CASSVDSLSRELFF. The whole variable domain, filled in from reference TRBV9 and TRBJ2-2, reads DSGVTQTPKHLITATGQRVTLRCSPRSGDLSVYWYQQSLDQGLQFLIQYYNGEERAKGNILERFSAQQFPDLHSELNLSSLELGDSALYFCASSVDSLSRELFFGEGSRLTVL.

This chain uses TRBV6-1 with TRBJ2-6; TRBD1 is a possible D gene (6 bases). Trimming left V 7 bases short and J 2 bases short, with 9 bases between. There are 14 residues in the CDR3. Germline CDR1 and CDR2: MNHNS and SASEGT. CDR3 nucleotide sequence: TGTGCCAGCATGGGGGCGACTGGGGCCAACGTCCTGACTTTC. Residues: CASMGATGANVLTF.